The 12 T cell receptor beta chains below come from one sample, sequenced in a study of blood T cell repertoires in COVID-19. The table came from immunoSEQ multiplex PCR; TCRdb's copy has only in-frame clones and leaves some out. This sample carries roughly 250,000 clones, about 88% of them seen once, and the ten largest clones take 2.1%. Sequenced sample: peripheral blood. These receptors were obtained from a middle-aged woman who had recovered from COVID-19.

The V gene is TRBV27, the J gene TRBJ1-1; D not resolved. The CDR3 is 14 amino acids. The V gene lost 5 bases and the J gene lost 7 bases, with 17 bases spanning the gap. Germline values: CDR1 MNHEY, CDR2 SMNVEV (reference sequence). The CDR3 nucleotides are TGTGCCAGCAGTGAAACTGCCCTCGGAGGTGAAGCTTTCTTT. It encodes CASSETALGGEAFF.

This chain links TRBV29-1 with TRBJ2-3, with TRBD2 matching 10 bases. CDR1 and CDR2 (germline): SQVTM, ANQGSEA. V was clipped by 4 bases and J by 5 bases; unmatched bases: 6. The CDR3 has 14 amino acids. CDR3 residues: CSVASGSAVDTQYF. For the CDR3, the DNA is TGCAGCGTTGCTAGCGGGAGTGCCGTAGATACGCAGTATTTT.

The chain links TRBV6-5 to TRBJ1-2; the D gene is possibly TRBD1 (6 bases). Germline V lookup: CDR1 MNHEY, CDR2 SVGAGI. V lost 6 bases and J lost 4, with 15 bases in between. The CDR3 sequence is 14 residues long. Here the CDR3 DNA reads TGTGCCAGCAGGACGACAGGAGCCTCCTATGGCTACACCTTC. Translating gives CASRTTGASYGYTF.

The chain links TRBV19 to TRBJ1-5; no clear D. With 3 bases removed from V and 0 bases from J, the gap between germline ends came to 15 bases. This CDR3 spans 17 amino acids. Germline assignment: CDR1 LNHDA and CDR2 SQIVND (reference sequence). CDR3 nucleotide sequence: TGTGCCAGTAGTATGTTTGGAAGAGCGGTTAGCAATCAGCCCCAGCATTTT. Its protein product is CASSMFGRAVSNQPQHF. Using reference TRBV19 and TRBJ1-5 for the parts outside the CDR3, the full variable domain is DGGITQSPKYLFRKEGQNVTLSCEQNLNHDAMYWYRQDPGQGLRLIYYSQIVNDFQKGDIAEGYSVSREKKESFPLTVTSAQKNPTAFYLCASSMFGRAVSNQPQHFGDGTRLSIL.

This clone was seen repeatedly, ten times or more. The gene calls are TRBV5-6 and TRBJ2-7; D gene uncertain. Germline values: CDR1 SGHDT, CDR2 YYEEEE. This CDR3 has 15 residues. V lost 3 bases to trimming and J lost 1 base, with 14 bases between them. The CDR3 here is CASSSHGRVSYEQYF. CDR3 nucleotide sequence: TGTGCCAGCAGCTCCCACGGCCGGGTTTCCTACGAGCAGTACTTC.

V is TRBV7-3 and J is TRBJ2-1; 9 nucleotides agree with TRBD1. Germline lookup yields CDR1 SGHTA and CDR2 FQGTGA. The CDR3 extends over 14 amino acids. The V segment lost 4 bases and the J segment 6 bases; nucleotides outside the gene matches: 4. CDR3 in DNA: TGTGCCAGCAGCTCCGGGACAGGGTTCAATGAGCAGTTCTTC. Amino acid sequence: CASSSGTGFNEQFF.

V is TRBV6-5 and J is TRBJ1-5; 8 nucleotides line up with TRBD1. V gave up 6 bases and J gave up 5 bases; unmatched junction bases: 9. CDR1 is MNHEY and CDR2 is SVGAGI in the germline V gene. The CDR3 runs to 15 residues. In DNA form, the CDR3 reads TGTGCCAGCAGACACAGGGGGGAGAGAGATCAGCCCCAGCATTTT. This sequence encodes CASRHRGERDQPQHF.

The chain combines TRBV19 with TRBJ1-2, with D possibly being TRBD1 (6 bases). Per the germline V gene, CDR1 is LNHDA and CDR2 is SQIVND (reference sequence). V lost 8 bases, J lost 2 bases, and 18 bases lay in between. This CDR3 contains 15 residues. CDR3 sequence reads: CASPPGTSLNYGYTF. In nucleotides, the CDR3 is TGTGCCAGTCCCCCCGGGACATCCTTAAACTATGGCTACACCTTC.

The V gene is TRBV18, the J gene TRBJ1-5; D ambiguous. V lost 2 bases and J 1 base, leaving 3 bases between the germline ends. CDR3 length: 13 residues. Germline V gene data show CDR1 as KGHSH and CDR2 as LQKENI. The CDR3 reads CASSPASNQPQHF. The CDR3 DNA follows: TGTGCCAGCTCACCAGCGAGCAATCAGCCCCAGCATTTT.

This clone came up many times. J is TRBJ2-2 and V is TRBV16; D is possibly TRBD1 (6 bases). The V gene lost 8 bases and the J gene lost 8 bases, with 21 bases spanning the gap. CDR1 is KGHSY and CDR2 is FQNENV in the germline V gene. This CDR3 comprises 15 residues. CDR3: CASRANRVQSGELFF. CDR3 nucleotides: TGTGCCAGCCGGGCGAACAGGGTACAATCTGGGGAGCTGTTTTTT.

The genes are TRBV5-4 and TRBJ1-1; no reliable D call. Trimming removed 3 bases at V and 11 bases at J, with 26 bases between. Germline-derived CDR1 and CDR2 are SGHNT and YYREEE (reference sequence). The CDR3 is 16 amino acids. CDR3 coding DNA: TGTGCCAGCAGCTCCGACCGCCGTCGTCAGGATTCGGCCGCTTTCTTT. Translating it yields CASSSDRRRQDSAAFF. Full variable domain (missing parts from reference TRBV5-4 and TRBJ1-1): ETGVTQSPTHLIKTRGQQVTLRCSSQSGHNTVSWYQQALGQGPQFIFQYYREEENGRGNFPPRFSGLQFPNYSSELNVNALELDDSALYLCASSSDRRRQDSAAFFGQGTRLTVV.

This chain uses TRBV18 with TRBJ2-7, with unresolved D. Trimming took 0 bases from V and 2 from J, leaving 5 bases between them. This CDR3 contains 13 residues. Germline V lookup: CDR1 KGHSH, CDR2 LQKENI. CDR3 nucleotide sequence: TGTGCCAGCTCACCACCTTCCACCTACGAGCAGTACTTC. It yields the protein CASSPPSTYEQYF.